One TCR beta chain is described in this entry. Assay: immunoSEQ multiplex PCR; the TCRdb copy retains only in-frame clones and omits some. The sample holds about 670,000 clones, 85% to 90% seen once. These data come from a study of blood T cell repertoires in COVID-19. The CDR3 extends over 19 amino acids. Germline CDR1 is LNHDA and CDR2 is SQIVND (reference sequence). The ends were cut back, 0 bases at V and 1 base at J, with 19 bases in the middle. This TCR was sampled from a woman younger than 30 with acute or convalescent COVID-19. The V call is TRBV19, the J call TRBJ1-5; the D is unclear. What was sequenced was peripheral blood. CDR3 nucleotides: TGTGCCAGTAGTATAGATCTTGGGAGGGTGAGGTTGAGCAATCAGCCCCAGCATTTT. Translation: CASSIDLGRVRLSNQPQHF.